The sequence of this T cell receptor (beta chain) was determined in a study of cytomegalovirus exposure and HLA in healthy donors. Germline trimming cut 5 bases from V and 4 bases from J; bases unmatched to any gene: 8. This CDR3 region has 16 residues. Germline-derived CDR1 and CDR2 are SGHTA and FQGNSA. Use of 60 Vbeta and 13 Jbeta primers characterized the PCR. Generated by immunoSEQ multiplex PCR, the TCRdb table keeps only in-frame clones and is missing some. The sample holds 100,000 to 150,000 clones, around 72% seen once. Regarding this clone: Its target is not known.

Study conclusions and caveats: Later examination showed HLA-associated TCR beta chains had greater clonal expansion than equally common others.

The chain combines TRBV7-2 with TRBJ2-2, with 9 bases fitting TRBD1. The sequence was collected from a man aged 25 to 45 in good health and CMV-seronegative. Source material: PBMCs. The CDR3 DNA reads TGTGCCAGCAGCGCACAACAGGGGGCTGGCACCGGGGAGCTGTTTTTT. This codes for CASSAQQGAGTGELFF. Full variable domain (rest looked up from reference TRBV7-2 and TRBJ2-2): GAGVSQSPSNKVTEKGKDVELRCDPISGHTALYWYRQSLGQGLEFLIYFQGNSAPDKSGLPSDRFSAERTGGSVSTLTIQRTQQEDSAVYLCASSAQQGAGTGELFFGEGSRLTVL.